This TCR beta chain is from a study of neurological immune-mediated disorders. It was by 5'RACE with 10-nucleotide random UMIs that the cDNA was made. TCRdb independently ran MiXCR on the 5' RACE reads; one entry per CDR3 protein. The sample lists nearly 60,000 distinct CDR3 sequences, 3% to 4.5% occurring once. This clonotype has at least ten counts. The length of the CDR3 is 11 residues. Germline assignment: CDR1 MNHEY and CDR2 SVGAGI. The V end lost 7 bases, the J end lost 1 base, and 4 bases lay between the germline ends. Sequencing was carried out using PBMCs. This receptor was obtained from a woman in her twenties or thirties with multiple sclerosis. This chain connects TRBV6-5 to TRBJ1-1; D unclear. CDR3 region: CASTRNTEAFF. The DNA of the CDR3 is TGTGCCAGCACCCGGAACACTGAAGCTTTCTTT.